This T cell receptor (beta chain) was recovered during a study of tumor-infiltrating lymphocytes in primary liver carcinoma (TCRdb year 2017). At the level of the whole study: The five patients, three men and two women aged 30 to 69 years, had hepatocellular carcinoma (four) or combined HCC and intrahepatic cholangiocarcinoma (one). A total of roughly 35 specimens from 5 patients underwent TCRbeta repertoire sequencing, comprising about 25 tumor regions, 5 adjacent noncancerous liver tissues and 5 peripheral blood samples. The tumors of the five patients were staged as T1-T3 N0M0, with maximum diameters ranging from roughly 4.2 to 10 cm. Roughly 3.65 to 7.5 million productive TCRbeta reads were obtained per sample, and no significant difference in read depth was found between tissue types. Agilent mRNA microarray profiling was performed on the roughly 25 tumor region samples to relate TCRbeta repertoire diversity to the local molecular phenotype. TCRbeta repertoire sequencing, expression microarrays and whole-exome sequencing were combined in the study across five regions of each liver tumor, with adjacent normal tissue and blood also included. Repertoires from technical replicates were highly reproducible, with mean shared-clone rates approximately 0.92 and correlation coefficients above 0.98. What the research found in general, with its limitations: Only about 7-25% of top clones were present in all five regions of a tumor, suggesting spatial heterogeneity of tumor-infiltrating T cells. Because sequencing covered only the TCR beta chain and unpaired alpha chains were not captured, true repertoire diversity is likely underestimated. Compared with blood, tumors had a significantly larger share of the repertoire taken up by the top 250 clones (p = 0.039). Only a few patients were included in the study, and the authors note that the findings should be validated in a larger study. Pairs of tumor regions showed greater repertoire overlap (mean 36%) than tumor-adjacent pairs (around 17%) or tumor-blood pairs (about 15%), which is consistent with antigen-driven expansion. Because the samples were bulk and unsorted, CD4+ and CD8+ T cell repertoires could not be compared.

TCRbeta-specific cDNA was reverse-transcribed from about 520 ng total RNA using a constant-region primer and ProtoScript II reverse transcriptase. Three nested multiplex PCR rounds, following a slightly modified ARM-PCR procedure, were used to build the TCRbeta libraries. Multiplex TRBV1-TRBV30 forward primers and a Cbeta reverse primer were used in the first two PCR rounds, each of which was run for approximately 10 cycles. Sample barcodes and Illumina adapters were attached in a final 25-cycle PCR using Deep VentR polymerase. Before sequencing, amplicons between 200 and 500 bp were purified from gel using a QIAquick gel extraction kit. TCRbeta amplicons were sequenced on an Illumina HiSeq 2500 with 250-bp paired-end reads. For the original study's pipeline: Reads were quality-trimmed with Trimmomatic v0.33, and paired reads were merged with FLASH v1.2.11 to recover full CDR3 sequences. MiGEC v1.2.1b assigned V, D and J germline segments to the rearranged TCRbeta sequences. Clonotype statistics and Shannon-Wiener diversity indices were calculated with VDJtools v1.0.0. Except for diversity analysis, only the 250 most abundant clonotypes of each sample were used in subsequent analyses to reduce sampling bias. TCRdb took the public reads, trimmed them with fastp at Q25, ran MiXCR for clone calling and kept in-frame beta chains. Entries are consolidated by CDR3 protein sequence, retaining the most common genes and DNA. Clone size and V and J calls follow TCRdb, not the original study. The sample has 110,000 or so distinct CDR3 sequences on record, roughly 80% of them singletons. The ten largest clonotypes hold about 20% of the sample.

Concerning this clonotype itself: Its antigen is currently not known. The junction does not match germline at one end; this may be a read error.

Sequences SGHRS (CDR1) and YFSETQ (CDR2) are obtained from the germline V gene. Reading from cysteine to phenylalanine, the CDR3 counts 16 amino acids. Only the CDR3 DNA is retained, 48 bases long and in frame from the first base. Without any cell sorting, total RNA and DNA were co-extracted from approximately 20-30 mg of bulk tissue using the AllPrep DNA/RNA mini kit. Roughly five patients with histopathologically diagnosed primary liver carcinoma underwent surgical resection in China between late 2015 and 2016. Chronic HBV infection was present in the patients, and the patients were treatment-naive at sampling. Each tumor was sampled at five spatially separated regions: the tumor centre plus the superior, inferior, left-lateral and right-lateral poles. Histological examination found more than 80% viable tumor cells in every tumor sample. Pieces of fresh tumor and adjacent tissue were cut in half, with one half kept in RNAlater at -80 degrees C and the other half sent for histology.

The receptor was isolated from a middle-aged man with primary liver carcinoma and hepatitis B virus infection. Sequenced input: liver tumor tissue from sampling region 3. The sample's cell subset or site, from its label and the paper: tumor region T3, left-lateral pole. The sequence links TRBV5-1 to TRBJ2-3, with 10 bases matching TRBD2. CDR3 reads: CASRESSGSSTNTQYF. The DNA reads as follows: TGCGCCAGCCGGGAGTCTAGCGGGAGTTCCACAAATACGCAGTATTTT.